This passage covers 16 T cell receptor beta chains from one sample sequenced in a study of regulatory T cells in long-lasting Graves disease. This sample's time point: newly diagnosed GD, antithyroid drugs for less than 3 months. PBMC RNA was the source of the TCR library. Assembly of TCR beta libraries relied on iRepertoire HTBI primers together with Arm-PCR of CDR3 regions. TCRdb analysed the multiplex PCR reads with MiXCR anew, one entry per CDR3 protein. The table shows about 620,000 distinct CDR3 sequences, with around 17% occurring only once. In addition, the sample was reused for a study of T cells in Graves' hyperthyroidism and ophthalmopathy.

Sequencing was performed on peripheral blood mononuclear cells (PBMCs), taken at new diagnosis, from a patient treated with antithyroid drugs. These receptors originate from a woman aged 25 to 39 with Graves disease.

This clonotype appeared many times. For the CDR3, the DNA is TGTGCCAGCAGTCCAAAGGGACGCACGACAGATACGCAGTATTTT. Its translation: CASSPKGRTTDTQYF. The chain carries TRBV2 and TRBJ2-3; D might be TRBD1 or TRBD2, each matching 5 bases. From germline, CDR1 is SNHLY and CDR2 FYNNEI. Trimming shortened V by 5 bases and J by 3 bases, and 15 bases separated the two germline ends. The CDR3 is made up of 15 amino acids.

The chain couples TRBV29-1 to TRBJ1-1; D gene unclear. CDR1 is SQVTM and CDR2 is ANQGSEA in the germline V gene. V gave up 4 bases and J gave up 6 bases, with 15 bases separating them. The CDR3 runs 13 residues. This chain's CDR3 is CSVGLRMAPEAFF. The CDR3 DNA is TGCAGCGTTGGGCTACGAATGGCCCCTGAAGCTTTCTTT.

This clonotype occurred many times. The J gene is TRBJ2-3, the V gene TRBV11-2; 7 positions agree with TRBD2. Germline assignment: CDR1 SGHAT and CDR2 FQNNGV. The CDR3 extends over 16 amino acids. J gave up 4 bases and V 0 bases, and 7 bases lay outside the gene matches. CDR3 region: CASSLESSGLADTQYF. CDR3 in DNA: TGTGCCAGCAGCTTAGAGAGTAGCGGGCTTGCAGATACGCAGTATTTT.

On this clonotype itself: A much larger clone differs from this one at a single base, so this may be a read error. V and J are TRBV28 and TRBJ2-5, with D possibly matching TRBD1 (6 bases). Germline V CDR1 and CDR2: MDHEN, SYDVKM. The CDR3 runs to 13 residues. The CDR3 region is CAGSVDSQETQYF. CDR3 sequence (DNA): TGTGCCGGCAGTGTGGACAGCCAAGAGACCCAGTACTTC.

This clonotype was recorded a few times. The V call is TRBV20-1, the J call TRBJ1-3; D is unresolved. The germline V gene encodes CDR1 DFQATT and CDR2 SNEGSKA (reference sequence). V dropped 6 bases and J dropped 4 bases, with 16 bases sitting between them. This CDR3 spans 14 amino acids. The CDR3 is CSAHRRSPGNTIYF. The CDR3 region has the DNA TGCAGTGCCCACCGGCGCAGCCCCGGAAACACCATATATTTT.

This clonotype was found many times. CDR3 nucleotides: TGTGCCAGCACCTCAGGTCCGGGCACTGAAGCTTTCTTT. Its protein is CASTSGPGTEAFF. The chain uses TRBV7-2 and TRBJ1-1; D is unresolved. The CDR3 spans 13 residues. The V gene lost 7 bases and the J gene lost 4 bases, with 13 bases spanning the gap. Germline V gene data show CDR1 as SGHTA and CDR2 as FQGNSA. Based on the CDR3 plus reference TRBV7-2 and TRBJ1-1, the full variable domain is GAGVSQSPSNKVTEKGKDVELRCDPISGHTALYWYRQSLGQGLEFLIYFQGNSAPDKSGLPSDRFSAERTGGSVSTLTIQRTQQEDSAVYLCASTSGPGTEAFFGQGTRLTVV.

This clonotype was observed at least ten times. This sequence joins TRBV20-1 and TRBJ2-3; D unclear. V was trimmed by 4 bases and J by 5 bases, leaving 10 bases between them. The CDR3 spans 12 residues. Germline CDR1 and CDR2: DFQATT and SNEGSKA (reference sequence). CDR3 loop: CSATDRGDTQYF. The CDR3 coding sequence is TGCAGTGCTACTGACCGAGGAGATACGCAGTATTTT.

About this clonotype itself: Since a much larger clone is just one base distant, this may be a read error. CDR3 in amino acids: CASSLGDATNEKPFF. Written as DNA, the CDR3 is TGCGCCAGCAGCTTGGGGGACGCAACTAATGAAAAACCGTTTTTT. This rearrangement joins TRBV5-1 to TRBJ1-4, with D possibly being TRBD1 (5 bases). The CDR3 spans 15 residues. Germline V gene lookup returns CDR1 SGHRS and CDR2 YFSETQ.

On this clonotype: The conserved closing phenylalanine or tryptophan is absent in this CDR3, likely reflecting a read error. The chain uses TRBV2 and TRBJ2-1; either TRBD1 or TRBD2 may supply D (5 bases each). Germline-derived CDR1 and CDR2 are SNHLY and FYNNEI. Trimming took 5 bases from V and 10 from J, leaving 21 bases between them. The CDR3 length is 15 residues. CDR3 in amino acids: CASSPRDRNSGEQFL. The CDR3 DNA is TGTGCCAGCAGTCCCCGGGACCGCAATTCGGGGGAGCAGTTCCTC.

This clonotype showed up just a few times. J is TRBJ2-7 and V is TRBV6-4; D not resolved. Germline CDR1 reads MRHNA; CDR2 reads SNTAGT. V lost 6 bases to trimming and J lost 6 bases, with 18 bases between them. The CDR3 spans 14 residues. The CDR3 reads CASRTQSGRSEQYF. Here the CDR3 DNA reads TGTGCCAGCAGAACTCAGAGTGGTCGTAGCGAGCAGTACTTC.

V gene TRBV3-1 combines with J gene TRBJ2-6; no reliable D call. Between the trimmed V and J ends, which lost 4 bases and 8 bases, there was a span of 12 bases. This CDR3 is built from 14 residues. CDR1 is LGHDT and CDR2 is YNNKEL in the germline V gene (reference sequence). The CDR3 DNA sequence: TGTGCCAGCAGCCCCACTTTTTCTCCCAACGTCCTGACTTTC. Translating it yields CASSPTFSPNVLTF.

This clonotype has ten or more counts. The chain uses TRBV28 and TRBJ1-2; D gene ambiguous. Germline V gene lookup returns CDR1 MDHEN and CDR2 SYDVKM. This CDR3 comprises 14 residues. V was clipped by 3 bases and J by 6 bases, with 14 bases between them. The CDR3 protein is CASSFVVLVNGYTF. CDR3 coding DNA: TGTGCCAGCAGTTTCGTAGTACTTGTTAATGGCTACACCTTC.

The chain couples TRBV7-2 to TRBJ1-1; D is unresolved. Germline CDR1 and CDR2: SGHTA and FQGNSA. V lost 3 bases, J lost 0 bases, and 17 bases lay in between. This CDR3 is 17 amino acids long. In nucleotides, the CDR3 is TGTGCCAGCAGCTTCTCACGAAACGGCGCTATGAACACTGAAGCTTTCTTT. Protein sequence: CASSFSRNGAMNTEAFF.

The table lists this clonotype with many counts. CDR3 in DNA: TGTGCCAGCAGCTTAGAGGCCGCAGACCCAAATCAGCCCCAGCATTTT. Amino acids: CASSLEAADPNQPQHF. The chain combines TRBV7-8 with TRBJ1-5; D remains unclear. Germline V gives CDR1 SGHVS, CDR2 FQNEAQ. The V end was cut by 1 base, the J end by 4 bases, with 14 bases between. CDR3 size: 16 residues.

This clonotype occurred many times. The CDR3 spells CASSESTGGPLNEKLFF. The CDR3 DNA reads as TGTGCCAGCAGCGAAAGTACAGGGGGCCCCTTAAATGAAAAACTGTTTTTT. V is TRBV7-2 and J is TRBJ1-4; 9 nucleotides match TRBD1. The CDR3 length is 17 residues. The V segment lost 5 bases and the J segment 5 bases; nucleotides outside the gene matches: 12. Per germline, CDR1 SGHTA and CDR2 FQGNSA. Full variable domain (outside the CDR3, taken from reference TRBV7-2 and TRBJ1-4): GAGVSQSPSNKVTEKGKDVELRCDPISGHTALYWYRQSLGQGLEFLIYFQGNSAPDKSGLPSDRFSAERTGGSVSTLTIQRTQQEDSAVYLCASSESTGGPLNEKLFFGSGTQLSVL.

This clonotype was found many times. The rearrangement uses TRBV28 and TRBJ1-2, with 10 bases fitting TRBD1. The germline gives CDR1 MDHEN, CDR2 SYDVKM. The CDR3 consists of 15 residues. The junction had 9 bases not matched to a gene; V was cut back by 4 bases and J by 7 bases. CDR3 protein: CASSSPGQGRSGYTF. Here the CDR3 DNA reads TGTGCCAGCAGTTCTCCGGGACAGGGGAGAAGTGGCTACACCTTC.